This T cell receptor beta chain was identified during a study of blood T cell repertoires in COVID-19. The wider study: Samples taken during acute and convalescent COVID-19 were collected in the United States, Italy and Spain. In each case, the material was cDNA or gDNA derived from T cells, B-cell-depleted T cells, or PBMCs.

In the original workflow: Quantification of nucleated cells was approximated via reference gene primer amplification. Measured with immunoSEQ multiplex PCR; TCRdb has only the in-frame clones, and not every one. From that table come the V and J calls and clone size; the DNA was used to work out D and trimming. Altogether about 260,000 clones are present, 88% being singletons, with the ten largest covering approximately 3.7%. The junction had 13 bases not matched to a gene; V was cut back by 1 base and J by 10 bases. CDR1 and CDR2 from the germline V gene are MGHRA and YSYEKL. The CDR3 loop spans 15 amino acids.

What was sequenced was peripheral blood. This receptor was taken from a man aged 55 to 70 who had recovered from COVID-19. The chain is built from TRBV4-1 and TRBJ2-7; 7 bases are a match to TRBD1. CDR3 nucleotide sequence: TGCGCCAGCAGCCAAGTTGGCCGGGACAGCGCGGGCCAGTACTTC. Amino acids: CASSQVGRDSAGQYF.